Below, one T cell receptor (beta chain) is given with its context. Cohorts were determined from participant-reported clinical history. In the authors' workflow: It was from reference gene primer amplification that nucleated cell counts were estimated. Clones were read by immunoSEQ multiplex PCR, and TCRdb kept only the in-frame ones, dropping some. V and J calls and clone size come straight from that table; D and trimming were deduced from the DNA. The sample has about 240,000 clones, 80% to 90% seen once. The CDR3 spans 15 residues. Trimming pared 2 bases from V and 7 bases from J, leaving 14 bases between. Germline V gene lookup returns CDR1 SNHLY and CDR2 FYNNEI. This record comes from a study of blood T cell repertoires in COVID-19.

This chain uses TRBV2 with TRBJ1-4; no firm D call. Sequencing was done on a sample of PBMCs or T cells enriched from blood (not recorded which). The sequence came from a woman aged 30 to 39 who had recovered from COVID-19. Written as DNA, the CDR3 is TGTGCCAGCAGTGAAATCGGAACCCGGGGTGAAAAACTGTTTTTT. Its translation is CASSEIGTRGEKLFF.